Listed below are T cell receptor beta chains from one sample, sequenced in a study of identifying expanded T cells in peripheral blood. The table came from immunoSEQ multiplex PCR; TCRdb's copy has only in-frame clones and leaves some out. In the table there are 70,000 or so clones, roughly 88% of which are singletons. Sample: blood. All receptors come from a person aged 18-69 years in good health. CDR3s include the opening cysteine and the closing phenylalanine or tryptophan. The D gene is left open where the match is weak. Clone size is shown for a subset of rows, as once, few, many or a class of expanded clone.

TRBV11-2,NA,NA,TRBJ1-6,CASSLKNSPLHF,TGTGCCAGCAGCTTGAAGAATTCACCCCTCCACTTT
TRBV4-3,TRBD2,NA,TRBJ2-5,CASSQASLAGGMETQYF,TGCGCCAGCAGCCAAGCTTCTCTAGCGGGGGGCATGGAGACCCAGTACTTC
TRBV4-1,NA,NA,TRBJ2-1,CASSQDHLDEQFF,TGCGCCAGCAGCCAAGATCATCTCGATGAGCAGTTCTTC
TRBV30,NA,NA,TRBJ1-2,CAWTARRLSGYTF,TGTGCCTGGACTGCGCGCCGACTATCGGGCTACACCTTC
TRBV19,TRBD1,NA,TRBJ1-1,CASIRRTGGSSWTEAFF,TGTGCCAGTATCCGGAGGACAGGGGGCAGTAGCTGGACTGAAGCTTTCTTT
TRBV2,NA,NA,TRBJ1-3,CASSEVRQSLSGNTIYF,TGTGCCAGCAGTGAAGTGAGACAGAGTCTTTCTGGAAACACCATATATTTT
TRBV4-3,NA,NA,TRBJ2-7,CASSRGIYDYEQYF,TGCGCCAGCAGTAGGGGGATTTATGATTACGAGCAGTACTTC
TRBV7-8,TRBD1,NA,TRBJ1-1,CASSPLLDRGTEAFF,TGTGCCAGCAGCCCCCTTTTGGACAGGGGAACTGAAGCTTTCTTT
TRBV6-6,TRBD1,NA,TRBJ1-1,CASSYGGDRSFEAFF,TGTGCCAGCAGTTACGGGGGGGACAGGTCATTTGAAGCTTTCTTT
TRBV19,TRBD2,once,TRBJ2-3,CASSERLAGGVDTQYF,TGTGCCAGTAGTGAACGGCTAGCGGGAGGGGTAGATACGCAGTATTTT
TRBV7-9,NA,once,TRBJ2-1,CASSLVVTTSFRQFF,TGTGCCAGCAGCTTAGTGGTGACTACCTCGTTCAGGCAGTTCTTC
TRBV7-8,NA,NA,TRBJ1-2,CASSPSGPLNYGYTF,TGTGCCAGCAGCCCCTCGGGTCCACTGAACTATGGCTACACCTTC
TRBV25-1,TRBD1,NA,TRBJ2-7,CASSEERQGRGYEQYF,TGTGCCAGCAGTGAGGAACGACAGGGACGCGGGTACGAGCAGTACTTC
TRBV7-2,NA,NA,TRBJ2-5,CASSRVYQETQYF,TGTGCCAGCAGCCGGGTATATCAAGAGACCCAGTACTTC
TRBV18,NA,few,TRBJ1-2,CASSPHPADTIGYTF,TGTGCCAGCTCACCACATCCGGCGGACACCATTGGCTACACCTTC
TRBV29-1,NA,NA,TRBJ1-1,CSVGRGNTEAFF,TGCAGCGTTGGACGGGGGAACACTGAAGCTTTCTTT
TRBV7-9,NA,NA,TRBJ2-5,CASSLDWRKETQYF,TGTGCCAGCAGCTTGGATTGGCGGAAAGAGACCCAGTACTTC